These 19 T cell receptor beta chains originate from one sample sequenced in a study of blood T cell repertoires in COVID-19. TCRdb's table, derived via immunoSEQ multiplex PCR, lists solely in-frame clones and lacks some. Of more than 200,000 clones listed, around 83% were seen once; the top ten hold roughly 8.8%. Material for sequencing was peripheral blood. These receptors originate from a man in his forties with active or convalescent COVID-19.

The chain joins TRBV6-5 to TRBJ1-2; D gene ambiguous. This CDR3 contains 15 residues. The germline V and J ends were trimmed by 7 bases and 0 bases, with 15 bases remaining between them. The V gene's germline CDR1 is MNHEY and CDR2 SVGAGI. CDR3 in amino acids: CASTIDVRANYGYTF. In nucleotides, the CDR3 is TGTGCCAGCACCATCGACGTGAGGGCTAACTATGGCTACACCTTC.

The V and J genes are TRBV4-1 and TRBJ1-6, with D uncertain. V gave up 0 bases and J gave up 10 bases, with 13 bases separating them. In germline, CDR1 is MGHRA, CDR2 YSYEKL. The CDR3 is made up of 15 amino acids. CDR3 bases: TGCGCCAGCAGCCAAGATCAAGCGGTCTTCTCACCCCTCCACTTT. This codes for CASSQDQAVFSPLHF.

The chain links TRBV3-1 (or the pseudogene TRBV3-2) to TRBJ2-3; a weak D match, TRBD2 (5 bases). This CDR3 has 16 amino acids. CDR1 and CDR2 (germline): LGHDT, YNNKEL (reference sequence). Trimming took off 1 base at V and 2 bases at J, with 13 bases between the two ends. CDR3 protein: CASSQAVSSITDTQYF. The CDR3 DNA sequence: TGTGCCAGCAGCCAAGCAGTCTCTAGCATCACAGATACGCAGTATTTT.

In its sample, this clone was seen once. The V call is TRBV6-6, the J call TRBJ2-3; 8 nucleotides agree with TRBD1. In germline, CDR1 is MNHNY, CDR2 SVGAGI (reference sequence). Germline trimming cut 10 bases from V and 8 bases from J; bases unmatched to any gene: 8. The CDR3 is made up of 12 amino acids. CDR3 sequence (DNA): TGTGCCACCGGGACAGGCCCCGGTACGCAGTATTTT. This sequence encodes CATGTGPGTQYF.

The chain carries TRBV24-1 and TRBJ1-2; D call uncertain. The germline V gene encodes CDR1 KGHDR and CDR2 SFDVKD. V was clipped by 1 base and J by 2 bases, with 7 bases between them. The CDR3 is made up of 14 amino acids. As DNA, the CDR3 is TGTGCCACCAGTGATTTCTCCCTCAACTATGGCTACACCTTC. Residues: CATSDFSLNYGYTF.

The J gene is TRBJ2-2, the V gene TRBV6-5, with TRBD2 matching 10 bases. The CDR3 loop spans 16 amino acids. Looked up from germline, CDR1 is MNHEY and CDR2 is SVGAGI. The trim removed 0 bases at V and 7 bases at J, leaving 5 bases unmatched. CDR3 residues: CASSYSKLAGFGELFF. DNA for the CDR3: TGTGCCAGCAGTTACTCGAAACTAGCGGGGTTCGGGGAGCTGTTTTTT.

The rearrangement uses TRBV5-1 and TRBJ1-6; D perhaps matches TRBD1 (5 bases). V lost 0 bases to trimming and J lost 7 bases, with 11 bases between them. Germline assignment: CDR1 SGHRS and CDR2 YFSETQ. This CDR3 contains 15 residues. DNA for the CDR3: TGCGCCAGCAGCTTGGGGCAGGGAAGCAATTCACCCCTCCACTTT. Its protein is CASSLGQGSNSPLHF.

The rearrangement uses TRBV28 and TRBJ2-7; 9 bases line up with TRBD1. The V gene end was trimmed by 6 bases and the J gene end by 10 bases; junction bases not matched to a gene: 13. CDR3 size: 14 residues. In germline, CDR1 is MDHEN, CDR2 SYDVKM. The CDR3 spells CASSPGTGRIGQYF. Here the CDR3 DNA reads TGTGCCAGCAGCCCCGGGACAGGGCGAATCGGCCAGTACTTC.

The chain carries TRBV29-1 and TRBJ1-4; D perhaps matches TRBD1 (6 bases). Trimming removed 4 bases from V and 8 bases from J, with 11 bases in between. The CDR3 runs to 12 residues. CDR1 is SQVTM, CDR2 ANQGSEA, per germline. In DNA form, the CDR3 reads TGCAGCGTTGGCAGTCAGGGGGAAAAACTGTTTTTT. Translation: CSVGSQGEKLFF.

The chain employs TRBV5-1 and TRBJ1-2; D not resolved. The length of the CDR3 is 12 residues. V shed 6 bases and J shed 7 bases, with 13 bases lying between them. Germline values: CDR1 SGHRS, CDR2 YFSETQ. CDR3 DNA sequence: TGCGCCAGCATCCTGGACGGGGTTGGCTACACCTTC. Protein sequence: CASILDGVGYTF.

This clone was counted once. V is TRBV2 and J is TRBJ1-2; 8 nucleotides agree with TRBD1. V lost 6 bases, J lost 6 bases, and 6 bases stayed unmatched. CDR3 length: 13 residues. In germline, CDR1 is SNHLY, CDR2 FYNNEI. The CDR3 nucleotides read TGTGCCAGCAGCGCGGACAGGGAAAATGGCTACACCTTC. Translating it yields CASSADRENGYTF.

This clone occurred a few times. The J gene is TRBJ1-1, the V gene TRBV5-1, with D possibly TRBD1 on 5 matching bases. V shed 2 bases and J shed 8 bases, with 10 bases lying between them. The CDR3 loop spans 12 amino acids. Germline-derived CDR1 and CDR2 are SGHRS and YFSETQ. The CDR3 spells CASSLGAEEAFF. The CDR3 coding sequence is TGCGCCAGCAGCTTAGGGGCAGAGGAAGCTTTCTTT.

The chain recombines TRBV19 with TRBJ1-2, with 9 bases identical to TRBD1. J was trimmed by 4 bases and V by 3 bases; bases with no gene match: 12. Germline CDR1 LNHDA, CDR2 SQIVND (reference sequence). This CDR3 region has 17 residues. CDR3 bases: TGTGCCAGTAGTATGGGACAGGGATGGTATCCGTCCTATGGCTACACCTTC. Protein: CASSMGQGWYPSYGYTF.

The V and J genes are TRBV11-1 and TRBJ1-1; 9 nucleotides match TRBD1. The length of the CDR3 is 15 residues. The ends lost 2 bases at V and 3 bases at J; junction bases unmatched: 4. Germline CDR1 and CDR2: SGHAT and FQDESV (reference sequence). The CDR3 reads CASSLRGTGYTEAFF. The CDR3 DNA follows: TGTGCCAGCAGCTTACGAGGGACAGGGTACACTGAAGCTTTCTTT.

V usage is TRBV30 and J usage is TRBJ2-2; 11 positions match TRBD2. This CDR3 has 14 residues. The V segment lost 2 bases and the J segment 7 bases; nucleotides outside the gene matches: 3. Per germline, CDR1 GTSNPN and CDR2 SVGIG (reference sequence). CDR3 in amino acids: CAWSSSGGFGELFF. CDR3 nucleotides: TGTGCCTGGAGTTCTAGCGGGGGGTTCGGGGAGCTGTTTTTT.

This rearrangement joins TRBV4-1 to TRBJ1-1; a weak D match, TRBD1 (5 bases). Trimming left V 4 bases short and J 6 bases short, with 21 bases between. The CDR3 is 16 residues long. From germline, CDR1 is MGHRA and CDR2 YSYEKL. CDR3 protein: CASSPRQAVGGSEAFF. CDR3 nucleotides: TGCGCCAGCAGCCCAAGGCAAGCAGTGGGGGGGTCTGAAGCTTTCTTT.

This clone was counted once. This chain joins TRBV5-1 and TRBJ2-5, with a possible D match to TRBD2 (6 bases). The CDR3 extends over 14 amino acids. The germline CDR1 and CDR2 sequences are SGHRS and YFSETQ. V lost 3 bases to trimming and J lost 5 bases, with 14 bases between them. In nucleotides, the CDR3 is TGCGCCAGCAGCTCAGGTCTAGCGCAGGAGACCCAGTACTTC. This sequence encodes CASSSGLAQETQYF.

The DNA of the CDR3 is TGTGCCAGCAGCTTAGGGGCCCAACCAGGTATTCAGTACTTC. Translating gives CASSLGAQPGIQYF. V usage is TRBV7-2 and J usage is TRBJ2-4; D is unclear. The CDR3 consists of 14 residues. Trimming took off 1 base at V and 10 bases at J, with 14 bases between the two ends. CDR1 is SGHTA and CDR2 is FQGNSA in the germline V gene.

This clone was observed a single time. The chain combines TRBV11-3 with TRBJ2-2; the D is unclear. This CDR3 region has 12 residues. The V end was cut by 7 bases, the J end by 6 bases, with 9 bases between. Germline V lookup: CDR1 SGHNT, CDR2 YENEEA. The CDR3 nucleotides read TGTGCCAGCACACTCGGAGCCGGGGAGCTGTTTTTT. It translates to CASTLGAGELFF.